The T cell receptor beta chain described here comes from a study of blood T cell repertoires in COVID-19. Study background: Samples came from the United States, Italy and Spain, spanning acute and convalescent COVID-19. PBMCs, B-cell-depleted T cells, or T cells were the source of the cDNA or gDNA that made up the material.

Researchers sorted participants into cohorts using their self-reported clinical history. The protocol was immunoSEQ multiplex PCR, while the TCRdb copy is restricted to in-frame clones and leaves out a portion. The table has roughly 380,000 clones, roughly 86% seen once. The sequencing sample was made of PBMCs or T cells enriched from blood (not recorded which). The TCR sequence derives from a young man who had recovered from COVID-19.

The CDR3 loop is CASSASPRHSGFYGYTF. CDR3 nucleotide sequence: TGTGCCAGTAGTGCCTCCCCCCGACATTCGGGGTTCTATGGCTACACCTTC. The V gene is TRBV19, the J gene TRBJ1-2; D call uncertain. Germline CDR1 LNHDA, CDR2 SQIVND (reference sequence). The CDR3 spans 17 residues. V was clipped by 5 bases and J by 4 bases, with 23 bases between them.